Listed here is a single T cell receptor (beta chain). These data are taken from a study of control samples from healthy donors and cancer patients. Sequencing used immunoSEQ multiplex PCR; TCRdb keeps in-frame clones, though not all of them. The table has roughly 99,000 clones, 82% seen once. Trimming removed 2 bases at V and 4 bases at J, with 12 bases between. This CDR3 region has 15 residues. Germline values: CDR1 LGHDT, CDR2 YNNKEL (reference sequence). The sequenced sample was blood. V usage is TRBV3-1 (or the pseudogene TRBV3-2) and J usage is TRBJ2-4; D is ambiguous. The receptor comes from a man in his sixties in good health. CDR3 in amino acids: CASSQPLGGKNIQYF. The DNA for the CDR3 is TGTGCCAGCAGCCAACCCCTGGGCGGAAAAAACATTCAGTACTTC.